This entry describes one T cell receptor beta chain. Its target is not known. Template was genomic DNA from frozen, unsorted single-cell suspensions. This entry is derived from a study of immune cell composition in non-small cell lung cancer. For the study at large: Most cases were lung adenocarcinoma or squamous cell carcinoma.

Trimming removed 3 bases from V and 7 bases from J, with 9 bases in between. Germline V lookup: CDR1 MDHEN, CDR2 SYDVKM. The CDR3 runs 13 residues. Study results and limitations: Dominant in vivo tumour-associated clones were not shown to share tumour-reactive sequences. Smoking pack-years did not significantly correlate with tumour TCR-beta clonality.

This table comes from immunoSEQ multiplex PCR, and its TCRdb copy is limited to in-frame clones, with some not included. The sample has 4,500 or so clones; about 80% are singletons. This receptor was taken from a human donor with non-small cell lung cancer. Sequenced input: lung tumor tissue. The rearrangement uses TRBV28 and TRBJ2-2; D is perhaps TRBD1 (5 bases). CDR3 residues: CASSFVQGGELFF. In DNA, the CDR3 is TGTGCCAGCAGTTTCGTGCAGGGCGGGGAGCTGTTTTTT.